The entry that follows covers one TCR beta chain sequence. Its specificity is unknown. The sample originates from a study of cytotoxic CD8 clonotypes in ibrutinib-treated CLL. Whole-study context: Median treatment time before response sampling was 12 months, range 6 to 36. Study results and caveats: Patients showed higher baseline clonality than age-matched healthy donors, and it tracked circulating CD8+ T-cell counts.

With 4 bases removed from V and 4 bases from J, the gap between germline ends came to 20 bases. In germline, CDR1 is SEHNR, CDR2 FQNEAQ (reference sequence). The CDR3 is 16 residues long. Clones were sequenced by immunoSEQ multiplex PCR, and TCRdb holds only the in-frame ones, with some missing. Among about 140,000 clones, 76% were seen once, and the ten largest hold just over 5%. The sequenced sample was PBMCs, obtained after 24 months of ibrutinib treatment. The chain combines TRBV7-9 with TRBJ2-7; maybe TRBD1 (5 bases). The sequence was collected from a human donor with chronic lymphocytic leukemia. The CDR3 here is CASSYQVGPVSYEQYF. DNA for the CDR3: TGTGCCAGCAGCTATCAGGTGGGGCCAGTGAGTTACGAGCAGTACTTC.